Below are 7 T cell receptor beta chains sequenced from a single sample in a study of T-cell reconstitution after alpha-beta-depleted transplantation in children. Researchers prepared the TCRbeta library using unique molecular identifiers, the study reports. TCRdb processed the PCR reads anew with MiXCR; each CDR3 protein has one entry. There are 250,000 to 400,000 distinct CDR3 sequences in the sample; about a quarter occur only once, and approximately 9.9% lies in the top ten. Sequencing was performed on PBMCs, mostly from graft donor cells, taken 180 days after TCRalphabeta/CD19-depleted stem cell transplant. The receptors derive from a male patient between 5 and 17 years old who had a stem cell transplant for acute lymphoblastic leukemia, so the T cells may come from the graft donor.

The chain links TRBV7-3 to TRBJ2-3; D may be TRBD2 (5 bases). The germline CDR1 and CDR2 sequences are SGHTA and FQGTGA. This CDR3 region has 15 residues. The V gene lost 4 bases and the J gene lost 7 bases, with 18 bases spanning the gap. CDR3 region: CASSSSPFWEYTQYF. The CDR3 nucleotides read TGTGCCAGCAGCTCTAGCCCCTTCTGGGAGTATACGCAGTATTTT. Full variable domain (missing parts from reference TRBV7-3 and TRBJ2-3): GAGVSQTPSNKVTEKGKYVELRCDPISGHTALYWYRQSLGQGPEFLIYFQGTGAADDSGLPNDRFFAVRPEGSVSTLKIQRTERGDSAVYLCASSSSPFWEYTQYFGPGTRLTVL.

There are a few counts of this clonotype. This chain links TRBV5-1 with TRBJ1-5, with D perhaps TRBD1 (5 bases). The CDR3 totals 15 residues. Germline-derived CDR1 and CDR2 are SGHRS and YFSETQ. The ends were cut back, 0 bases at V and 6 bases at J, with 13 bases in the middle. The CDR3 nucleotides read TGCGCCAGCAGCTTGGGGGGGTTATCGGGTCAGCCCCAGCATTTT. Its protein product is CASSLGGLSGQPQHF.

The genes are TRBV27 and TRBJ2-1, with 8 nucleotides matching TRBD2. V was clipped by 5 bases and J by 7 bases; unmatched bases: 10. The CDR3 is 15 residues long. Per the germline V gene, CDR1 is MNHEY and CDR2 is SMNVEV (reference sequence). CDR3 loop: CASSGASGRGNEQFF. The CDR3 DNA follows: TGTGCCAGCAGTGGGGCGAGCGGGAGAGGTAATGAGCAGTTCTTC.

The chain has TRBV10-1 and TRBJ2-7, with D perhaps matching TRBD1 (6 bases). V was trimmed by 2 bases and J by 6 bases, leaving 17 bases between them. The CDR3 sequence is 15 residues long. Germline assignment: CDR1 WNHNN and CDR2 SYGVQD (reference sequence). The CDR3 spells CASSEEVRGRSEQYF. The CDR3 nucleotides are TGCGCCAGCAGTGAGGAGGTCAGGGGTCGGTCCGAGCAGTACTTC.

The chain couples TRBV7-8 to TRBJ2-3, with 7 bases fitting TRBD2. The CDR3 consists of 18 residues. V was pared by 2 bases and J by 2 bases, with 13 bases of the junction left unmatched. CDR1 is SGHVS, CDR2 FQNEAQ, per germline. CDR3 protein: CASSLPRPRLADTDTQYF. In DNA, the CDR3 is TGTGCCAGCAGCTTACCCCGTCCTCGGCTAGCGGACACAGATACGCAGTATTTT.

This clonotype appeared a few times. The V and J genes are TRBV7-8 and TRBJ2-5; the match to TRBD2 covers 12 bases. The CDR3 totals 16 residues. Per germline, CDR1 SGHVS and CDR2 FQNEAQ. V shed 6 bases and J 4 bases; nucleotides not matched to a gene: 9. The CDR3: CASSPLAGGPTETQYF. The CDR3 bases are TGTGCCAGCAGTCCACTAGCGGGAGGTCCCACAGAGACCCAGTACTTC. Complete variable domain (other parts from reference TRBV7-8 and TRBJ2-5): GAGVSQSPRYKVAKRGQDVALRCDPISGHVSLFWYQQALGQGPEFLTYFQNEAQLDKSGLPSDRFFAERPEGSVSTLKIQRTQQEDSAVYLCASSPLAGGPTETQYFGPGTRLLVL.

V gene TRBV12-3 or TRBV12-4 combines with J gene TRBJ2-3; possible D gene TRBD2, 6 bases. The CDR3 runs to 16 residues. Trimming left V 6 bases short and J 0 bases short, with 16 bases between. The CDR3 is CASSRRGHFSTDTQYF. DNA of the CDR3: TGTGCCAGCAGCCGGAGGGGCCACTTTAGCACAGATACGCAGTATTTT.